Listed below are T cell receptor beta chains from one sample, sequenced in a study of blood T cell repertoires in COVID-19. Assay: immunoSEQ multiplex PCR; the TCRdb copy retains only in-frame clones and omits some. The sample holds hundreds of thousands of clones, roughly 90% seen once. Sequencing input: PBMCs or T cells enriched from blood (not recorded which). These receptors all stem from a woman aged 40 to 50 who had recovered from COVID-19. Both conserved end residues are part of each CDR3. The D gene is left open where the match is weak. A row's size may be missing; if present it is once, few, many or a size class.

j_gene	d_gene	v_gene	abundance	CDR3aa	CDR3nt
TRBJ2-3	TRBD2	TRBV4-2	NA	CASSQGRGGNTDTQYF	TGTGCCAGCAGCCAAGGGCGGGGGGGAAACACAGATACGCAGTATTTT
TRBJ2-1	NA	TRBV7-3	NA	CASSYSWVAGTGEQFF	TGTGCCAGCAGCTACTCCTGGGTAGCAGGGACTGGTGAGCAGTTCTTC
TRBJ2-2	TRBD2	TRBV28	NA	CASLRRGLSTGELFF	TGTGCCAGCCTCCGGCGGGGGTTATCCACCGGGGAGCTGTTTTTT
TRBJ2-1	NA	TRBV7-7	NA	CASSPLEGRGEQFF	TGTGCTAGCAGTCCACTAGAGGGGCGGGGTGAGCAGTTCTTC
TRBJ2-7	NA	TRBV6-2/TRBV6-3	NA	CASSYTGYEQYF	TGTGCCAGCAGTTACACAGGCTACGAGCAGTACTTC
TRBJ2-3	TRBD2	TRBV7-3	NA	CASSLLAGATDTQYF	TGTGCCAGCAGCTTACTAGCGGGAGCTACAGATACGCAGTATTTT
TRBJ1-1	NA	TRBV6-5	NA	CASSYSDIMNTEAFF	TGTGCCAGCAGTTATAGCGACATCATGAACACTGAAGCTTTCTTT
TRBJ1-2	NA	TRBV12-3/TRBV12-4	NA	CASSLDSNYGYTF	TGTGCCAGCAGCTTAGACAGTAACTATGGCTACACCTTC
TRBJ1-3	NA	TRBV9	NA	CASGAAVSGNTIYF	TGTGCCAGCGGGGCGGCGGTCTCTGGAAACACCATATATTTT
TRBJ2-7	TRBD1	TRBV5-4	NA	CASSLTGVAGEQYF	TGTGCCAGCAGCCTAACAGGGGTGGCCGGGGAGCAGTACTTC
TRBJ2-7	NA	TRBV29-1	NA	CSVEVVERWSSYEQYF	TGCAGCGTTGAAGTTGTGGAGCGGTGGAGCTCCTACGAGCAGTACTTC
TRBJ1-1	NA	TRBV3-1/TRBV3-2	NA	CASSQGVLGPEAFF	TGTGCCAGCAGCCAAGGGGTGTTGGGGCCTGAAGCTTTCTTT
TRBJ1-5	TRBD1	TRBV7-7	NA	CASSQDREKVNQPQHF	TGTGCTAGCAGCCAGGACAGGGAGAAGGTCAATCAGCCCCAGCATTTT
TRBJ1-6	NA	TRBV6-5	NA	CASSPPLGGSPLHF	TGTGCCAGCAGTCCTCCCCTAGGAGGTTCACCCCTCCACTTT
TRBJ2-2	TRBD2	TRBV3-1/TRBV3-2	NA	CASSLQAGGTGELFF	TGTGCCAGCAGCCTCCAAGCGGGGGGCACCGGGGAGCTGTTTTTT
TRBJ2-5	TRBD2	TRBV5-4	NA	CASSSTLAGGWETQYF	TGTGCCAGCAGCTCCACACTAGCGGGGGGTTGGGAGACCCAGTACTTC
TRBJ2-7	NA	TRBV9	NA	CASSPARATYEQYF	TGTGCCAGCAGCCCAGCTAGAGCCACTTACGAGCAGTACTTC
TRBJ1-2	NA	TRBV28	once	CASSGLNSGALYGYTF	TGTGCCAGCAGTGGATTAAATTCAGGGGCGCTGTATGGCTACACCTTC
TRBJ2-7	NA	TRBV28	NA	CASSLRAYEQYF	TGTGCCAGCAGTTTACGCGCCTACGAGCAGTACTTC
TRBJ1-2	NA	TRBV12-3/TRBV12-4	NA	CASSTGGYGYTF	TGTGCCAGTTCCACGGGGGGGTATGGCTACACCTTC
TRBJ2-3	TRBD2	TRBV3-1/TRBV3-2	NA	CASSPLAGIATDTQYF	TGTGCCAGCAGCCCCTTAGCGGGGATCGCCACAGATACGCAGTATTTT
TRBJ1-2	TRBD1	TRBV7-2	NA	CASSLGPGQGIYGYTF	TGTGCCAGCAGCTTGGGGCCGGGACAGGGGATCTATGGCTACACCTTC
TRBJ2-3	NA	TRBV4-3	NA	CASSQDLLVGADTQYF	TGCGCCAGCAGCCAAGATCTCCTAGTCGGTGCAGATACGCAGTATTTT
TRBJ1-2	TRBD1	TRBV24-1	NA	CATSDATGGDYGYTF	TGTGCCACCAGTGATGCGACAGGGGGTGATTATGGCTACACCTTC
TRBJ2-2	NA	TRBV5-6	NA	CASSFQDSRTGELFF	TGTGCCAGCAGCTTTCAGGACAGTCGCACCGGGGAGCTGTTTTTT
TRBJ2-7	TRBD1	TRBV9	NA	CASSAPTGMGEQYF	TGTGCCAGCAGCGCCCCGACAGGGATGGGAGAGCAGTACTTC
TRBJ2-3	NA	TRBV7-6	NA	CASSLEGSTQYF	TGTGCCAGCAGCTTAGAGGGGTCTACGCAGTATTTT
TRBJ1-3	NA	TRBV19	NA	CASSTVSGNTIYF	TGTGCCAGTAGTACCGTCTCTGGAAACACCATATATTTT
TRBJ1-2	TRBD1	TRBV27	few	CASSWVAGGNYGYTF	TGTGCCAGCAGTTGGGTTGCAGGGGGTAACTATGGCTACACCTTC
TRBJ2-7	TRBD1	TRBV9	NA	CASSVGDRPYEQYF	TGTGCCAGCAGCGTTGGGGACAGACCCTACGAGCAGTACTTC
TRBJ2-5	NA	TRBV11-2	NA	CASGVDAGFQETQYF	TGTGCCAGCGGCGTTGATGCGGGGTTCCAAGAGACCCAGTACTTC
TRBJ1-5	NA	TRBV28	NA	CASSLSATNQPQHF	TGTGCCAGCAGTTTATCAGCGACCAATCAGCCCCAGCATTTT
TRBJ2-3	TRBD2	TRBV10-3	NA	CAIARLAETAGDTQYF	TGTGCCATCGCCCGACTAGCGGAAACCGCCGGAGATACGCAGTATTTT